Listed below are T cell receptor beta chains from one sample, sequenced in a study of blood T cell repertoires in COVID-19. Generated by immunoSEQ multiplex PCR, the TCRdb table keeps only in-frame clones and is missing some. The table lists 250,000 to 300,000 clones, approximately 86% of them singletons. Sequencing was performed on peripheral blood. These TCRs come from a man aged 25 to 40 with active or convalescent COVID-19. Each CDR3 is given with its conserved first and last residue. Fields, in order: J gene, clone size, D gene, V gene, CDR3 protein, CDR3 DNA. D genes are given only for firm matches. Expanded clones get a size class; other rows say once, few or many, or leave the size out.

TRBJ1-2,.,.,TRBV27,CASSLSRQVHYGYTF,TGTGCCAGCAGTTTATCCCGACAGGTACACTATGGCTACACCTTC
TRBJ2-1,.,.,TRBV2,CASRSDYNEQFF,TGTGCCAGCAGAAGCGACTACAATGAGCAGTTCTTC
TRBJ2-6,.,.,TRBV7-6,CASSLVPRDSIRSGANVLTF,TGTGCCAGCAGCTTAGTGCCCCGTGACAGCATACGCTCTGGGGCCAACGTCCTGACTTTC
TRBJ2-7,.,.,TRBV2,CASSGPSDGRQYF,TGTGCCAGCAGTGGTCCTAGCGACGGGCGGCAGTACTTC
TRBJ2-3,.,.,TRBV5-1,CASSLELRDTQYF,TGCGCCAGCAGCTTGGAGCTGCGTGATACGCAGTATTTT
TRBJ2-7,.,TRBD1,TRBV7-2,CASSRDRGGSYEQYF,TGTGCCAGCAGCCGGGACAGGGGAGGATCCTACGAGCAGTACTTC
TRBJ1-5,.,.,TRBV18,CASSDSYGNQPQHF,TGTGCCAGCTCTGACAGTTACGGCAATCAGCCCCAGCATTTT
TRBJ1-2,.,TRBD1,TRBV6-2/TRBV6-3,CASSRTGHDYGYTF,TGTGCCAGCAGTCGGACAGGGCACGACTATGGCTACACCTTC
TRBJ1-4,.,TRBD1,TRBV9,CASSVGTGVEKLFF,TGTGCCAGCAGCGTCGGGACAGGGGTTGAAAAACTGTTTTTT
TRBJ1-6,.,.,TRBV5-4,CASSLGSGDGLTPLHF,TGTGCCAGCAGCTTGGGCTCAGGGGATGGTTTAACACCCCTCCACTTT
TRBJ2-5,.,TRBD1,TRBV7-2,CASSSRQGRETQYF,TGTGCCAGCAGCTCTCGACAGGGGCGGGAGACCCAGTACTTC
TRBJ2-5,.,TRBD2,TRBV18,CASSPAGVETQYF,TGTGCCAGCTCACCAGCGGGGGTAGAGACCCAGTACTTC
TRBJ2-7,.,TRBD2,TRBV10-2,CASSTGTTTFEQYF,TGCGCCAGTAGCACCGGGACTACCACGTTCGAGCAGTACTTC
TRBJ1-2,.,TRBD1,TRBV28,CASTMDRVDLGYTF,TGTGCCAGCACCATGGACAGGGTTGATCTCGGCTACACCTTC
TRBJ1-2,.,.,TRBV27,CASRADAGANYGYTF,TGTGCCAGCAGGGCCGACGCCGGAGCTAACTATGGCTACACCTTC
TRBJ1-2,.,TRBD1,TRBV5-6,CASSPRLRTGIYGYTF,TGTGCCAGCAGCCCCCGACTGAGGACAGGAATATATGGCTACACCTTC
TRBJ1-1,.,TRBD1,TRBV2,CASTETGGGEAFF,TGTGCCAGCACTGAGACAGGGGGCGGTGAAGCTTTCTTT
TRBJ1-6,.,.,TRBV7-2,CASTQESSYNSPLHF,TGTGCCAGCACACAGGAGAGCTCCTATAATTCACCCCTCCACTTT
TRBJ2-7,.,.,TRBV6-4,CASSQQVSGEQYF,TGTGCCAGCAGTCAGCAGGTATCGGGGGAGCAGTACTTC
TRBJ2-3,.,.,TRBV7-8,CASSFKFFGGPDTQYF,TGTGCCAGCAGCTTTAAGTTCTTCGGGGGGCCAGATACGCAGTATTTT
TRBJ2-3,.,TRBD2,TRBV20-1,CSASVGTSVSNTDTQYF,TGCAGTGCTAGTGTCGGGACTAGCGTCTCCAACACAGATACGCAGTATTTT
TRBJ1-5,.,.,TRBV5-6,CASSNLQGNQPQHF,TGTGCCAGCAGCAACCTCCAGGGGAATCAGCCCCAGCATTTT
TRBJ2-1,few,.,TRBV18,CASSPLAAVSYNEQFF,TGTGCCAGCTCACCACTGGCGGCGGTCTCCTACAATGAGCAGTTCTTC
TRBJ1-1,.,TRBD1,TRBV9,CASSVGTGATEAFF,TGTGCCAGCAGCGTAGGGACAGGGGCCACTGAAGCTTTCTTT
TRBJ1-1,few,.,TRBV6-5,CASRGEYSGSEAFF,TGTGCCAGCAGAGGAGAGTACTCAGGGTCTGAAGCTTTCTTT
TRBJ1-3,.,.,TRBV4-2,CASSLLGGESTGNTIYF,TGTGCCAGCAGCCTCCTCGGCGGGGAATCAACGGGAAACACCATATATTTT
TRBJ1-1,few,.,TRBV19,CASRAQGGTEAFF,TGTGCCAGTAGGGCTCAGGGAGGCACTGAAGCTTTCTTT
TRBJ1-4,.,TRBD1,TRBV6-5,CATGPTNEKLFF,TGTGCGACAGGGCCAACTAATGAAAAACTGTTTTTT
TRBJ2-1,.,TRBD2,TRBV9,CASTSGNNEQFF,TGTGCCAGCACTAGCGGGAACAATGAGCAGTTCTTC
TRBJ2-3,.,.,TRBV18,CASSPPAATDTQYF,TGTGCCAGCTCACCACCTGCGGCGACAGATACGCAGTATTTT
TRBJ2-7,.,TRBD1,TRBV7-8,CASSSTGGEYEQYF,TGTGCCAGCAGCTCCACAGGGGGAGAGTACGAGCAGTACTTC